The 20 T cell receptor beta chains below all came from one sample that was sequenced in a study of OX40 agonist ivuxolimab in advanced cancers. The protocol was immunoSEQ multiplex PCR, while the TCRdb copy is restricted to in-frame clones and leaves out a portion. The profile shows about 36,000 clones, around 89% of them singletons. Sample: CD4+ or CD8+ T cells sorted from blood, taken in a trial of the OX40 agonist ivuxolimab. The receptors were sampled from an adult with an advanced solid tumor such as melanoma, head and neck, liver or kidney cancer.

The CDR3 nucleotides are TGTGCCAGCACCCTGTTCCAGGGGGGAGCTAACTATGGCTACACCTTC. It encodes CASTLFQGGANYGYTF. This chain uses TRBV2 with TRBJ1-2; TRBD1 matches 7 bases. The CDR3 sequence is 16 residues long. Unmatched junction bases numbered 11, after V lost 7 bases and J lost 0 bases. CDR1 is SNHLY, CDR2 FYNNEI, per germline.

Worth noting for this clone: Germline and junction disagree at one end, which may indicate a read error. V is TRBV7-7 and J is TRBJ2-5, with D tentatively TRBD2 (5 bases). CDR1 is SSHAT, CDR2 FNYEAQ, per germline (reference sequence). The CDR3 is made up of 14 amino acids. The DNA of the CDR3 is TGTGCTAGCAGCTTTTCCGGGGTCCAAGAGACCCAGTACTTC. This gives the protein CASSFSGVQETQYF. The full variable domain, in which reference TRBV7-7 and TRBJ2-5 provide the parts outside the CDR3, is GAGVSQSPRYKVTKRGQDVTLRCDPISSHATLYWYQQALGQGPEFLTYFNYEAQPDKSGLPSDRFSAERPEGSISTLTIQRTEQRDSAMYRCASSFSGVQETQYFGPGTRLLVL.

V is TRBV7-2 and J is TRBJ1-1, with D uncertain. CDR1 is SGHTA and CDR2 is FQGNSA in the germline V gene. The CDR3 runs to 12 residues. V lost 1 base to trimming and J lost 11 bases, with 11 bases between them. Here the CDR3 DNA reads TGTGCCAGCAGCTTAGGGTTGGGGAGGGCTTTCTTT. Translating it yields CASSLGLGRAFF.

V is TRBV6-1 and J is TRBJ1-2, with no clear D. The germline V and J ends were trimmed by 1 base and 4 bases, with 4 bases remaining between them. CDR1 MNHNS and CDR2 SASEGT come from the germline V gene. This CDR3 is built from 12 residues. The DNA of the CDR3 is TGTGCCAGCAGTGAAGGGAGCTATGGCTACACCTTC. Amino acids: CASSEGSYGYTF.

This clone was seen only once. The CDR3 spells CASRYRLIEAGANVLTF. The CDR3 nucleotides read TGTGCCAGCAGATACAGGTTAATAGAAGCTGGGGCCAACGTCCTGACTTTC. V is TRBV2 and J is TRBJ2-6, with D perhaps TRBD1 (5 bases). Trimming stripped 6 bases from V and 2 bases from J, with 17 bases between. Germline V CDR1 and CDR2: SNHLY, FYNNEI. The CDR3 is made up of 17 amino acids.

V usage is TRBV2 and J usage is TRBJ1-5; the D gene is possibly TRBD1 (6 bases). Germline lookup yields CDR1 SNHLY and CDR2 FYNNEI. Deletions cut 5 bases from V and 1 base from J, with 12 bases between. There are 15 residues in the CDR3. The CDR3, as DNA: TGTGCCAGCAGTTACAGGGCCCCCAGCAATCAGCCCCAGCATTTT. It codes for CASSYRAPSNQPQHF.

The chain couples TRBV5-1 to TRBJ2-7; 10 nucleotides match TRBD1. This CDR3 region has 15 residues. Germline trimming cut 3 bases from V and 9 bases from J; bases unmatched to any gene: 12. Germline CDR1 reads SGHRS; CDR2 reads YFSETQ. CDR3 residues: CASSWGDRGVSGQYF. In DNA form, the CDR3 reads TGCGCCAGCAGCTGGGGGGACAGGGGAGTATCTGGGCAGTACTTC.

The rearrangement links TRBV7-6 to TRBJ2-7, with D unresolved. V lost 1 base, J lost 0 bases, and 13 bases lay in between. Germline values: CDR1 SGHVS, CDR2 FNYEAQ. There are 16 residues in the CDR3. The CDR3 here is CASSLGWAGSSYEQYF. CDR3 nucleotide sequence: TGTGCCAGCAGCTTAGGTTGGGCCGGAAGCTCCTACGAGCAGTACTTC.

The V call is TRBV6-1, the J call TRBJ2-1; weak D call: TRBD2 (5 bases). V lost 6 bases, J lost 6 bases, and 12 bases lay in between. The germline V gene has CDR1 MNHNS and CDR2 SASEGT. The CDR3 sequence is 13 residues long. As DNA, the CDR3 is TGTGCCAGCAGGCCTACTAGGACCAATGAGCAGTTCTTC. This translates into CASRPTRTNEQFF.

V is TRBV5-1 and J is TRBJ2-1, with TRBD2 matching 7 bases. The CDR3 is made up of 14 amino acids. Germline V CDR1 and CDR2: SGHRS, YFSETQ. V lost 5 bases to trimming and J lost 7 bases; unmatched junction nucleotides: 9. The CDR3 loop reads CASRVGRERNEQFF. CDR3 in DNA: TGCGCCAGCAGAGTTGGGAGGGAGAGGAATGAGCAGTTCTTC. The variable domain in full, completed from reference TRBV5-1 and TRBJ2-1, reads KAGVTQTPRYLIKTRGQQVTLSCSPISGHRSVSWYQQTPGQGLQFLFEYFSETQRNKGNFPGRFSGRQFSNSRSEMNVSTLELGDSALYLCASRVGRERNEQFFGPGTRLTVL.

This chain uses TRBV7-2 with TRBJ2-5; TRBD1 matches 8 bases. The CDR3 runs to 14 residues. Germline V gene data show CDR1 as SGHTA and CDR2 as FQGNSA. V gave up 4 bases and J gave up 7 bases; unmatched junction bases: 8. In DNA form, the CDR3 reads TGTGCCAGCAGCTCAACCGCCGGGACAGGGACCCAGTACTTC. It encodes CASSSTAGTGTQYF. The full variable domain, completed using reference TRBV7-2 and TRBJ2-5, is GAGVSQSPSNKVTEKGKDVELRCDPISGHTALYWYRQSLGQGLEFLIYFQGNSAPDKSGLPSDRFSAERTGGSVSTLTIQRTQQEDSAVYLCASSSTAGTGTQYFGPGTRLLVL.

V and J are TRBV6-4 and TRBJ2-2, with 12 bases matching TRBD2. The CDR3 sequence is 14 residues long. Germline CDR1 is MRHNA and CDR2 is SNTAGT. The junction had 3 bases not matched to a gene; V was cut back by 4 bases and J by 9 bases. The CDR3 DNA is TGTGCCAGCAGTGCTAGCGGGAGGGGCCGGGAGCTGTTTTTT. Its protein is CASSASGRGRELFF.

The V gene is TRBV10-3, the J gene TRBJ2-3, with D possibly matching TRBD2 (5 bases). Trimming shortened V by 7 bases and J by 5 bases, and 16 bases separated the two germline ends. Germline V gives CDR1 ENHRY, CDR2 SYGVKD. The CDR3 consists of 14 residues. The chain's CDR3 is CAITMGGWEDTQYF. As DNA, the CDR3 is TGTGCCATCACCATGGGCGGGTGGGAAGATACGCAGTATTTT.

The rearrangement links TRBV11-2 to TRBJ1-1, with D perhaps matching TRBD1 (5 bases). Trimming stripped 5 bases from V and 7 bases from J, with 20 bases between. The germline V gene encodes CDR1 SGHAT and CDR2 FQNNGV. The CDR3 contains 15 residues. The CDR3, as DNA: TGTGCCAGCAGCCCCTCGTTGGGGACTAAGGATGAAGCTTTCTTT. It yields the protein CASSPSLGTKDEAFF.

The V call is TRBV5-1, the J call TRBJ2-5; 7 positions match TRBD2. Germline-derived CDR1 and CDR2 are SGHRS and YFSETQ. The CDR3 loop spans 16 amino acids. With 8 bases clipped from V and 2 bases from J, the junction kept 15 bases outside the gene matches. For the CDR3, the DNA is TGCGCCAGTCGACCTATCTTGAGCGGGGCACAAGAGACCCAGTACTTC. Its translation: CASRPILSGAQETQYF.

This clone was seen once. The rearrangement joins TRBV5-5 to TRBJ1-3; D may be TRBD1 (5 bases). Between the trimmed V and J ends, which lost 4 bases and 4 bases, there was a span of 21 bases. The V gene's germline CDR1 is SGHKS and CDR2 YYEKEE (reference sequence). CDR3 length: 17 amino acids. The CDR3 loop is CASSGFRGGKAGNTIYF. The CDR3 DNA follows: TGTGCCAGCAGCGGTTTCCGGGGGGGAAAGGCCGGAAACACCATATATTTT.

The chain joins TRBV18 to TRBJ1-4, with D possibly being TRBD1 (5 bases). V lost 2 bases, J lost 0 bases, and 13 bases lay in between. Germline CDR1 is KGHSH and CDR2 is LQKENI. The CDR3 loop spans 17 amino acids. The CDR3 DNA reads as TGTGCCAGCTCACCATACGGACAAACCGCAACTAATGAAAAACTGTTTTTT. It translates to CASSPYGQTATNEKLFF.

V is TRBV6-5 and J is TRBJ2-6; TRBD2 aligns across 8 bases. The CDR3 runs to 15 residues. V trimming: 7 bases; J trimming: 3 bases; junction bases outside the gene matches: 5. Looked up from germline, CDR1 is MNHEY and CDR2 is SVGAGI. The CDR3: CASTNRGGGANVLTF. The CDR3 nucleotides read TGTGCCAGCACCAACCGGGGGGGTGGGGCCAACGTCCTGACTTTC.

This clone is a singleton in its sample. The chain is built from TRBV19 and TRBJ1-4; D unclear. The CDR3 extends over 14 amino acids. Germline V gives CDR1 LNHDA, CDR2 SQIVND (reference sequence). Trimming stripped 3 bases from V and 7 bases from J, with 12 bases between. In DNA, the CDR3 is TGTGCCAGTAGTATTTACGGGTCGATTGAAAAACTGTTTTTT. Protein product: CASSIYGSIEKLFF.

The V and J genes are TRBV18 and TRBJ1-1; 8 nucleotides line up with TRBD1. Unmatched junction bases numbered 10, after V lost 3 bases and J lost 4 bases. The CDR3 extends over 16 amino acids. Germline CDR1 is KGHSH and CDR2 is LQKENI. The chain's CDR3 is CASSPLPGGAVTEAFF. CDR3 DNA: TGTGCCAGCTCACCCCTCCCAGGGGGCGCTGTCACTGAAGCTTTCTTT. Using reference TRBV18 and TRBJ1-1 for the parts outside the CDR3, the full variable domain is NAGVMQNPRHLVRRRGQEARLRCSPMKGHSHVYWYRQLPEEGLKFMVYLQKENIIDESGMPKERFSAEFPKEGPSILRIQQVVRGDSAAYFCASSPLPGGAVTEAFFGQGTRLTVV.